The clone carrying this T cell receptor beta chain was seen a single time. It was with a sample-barcoded 5' primer and a J-beta primer mix that a second PCR of roughly 6 to 12 cycles was run. Via MiXCR, TCRdb re-called the 5' RACE reads, giving one row per CDR3 protein. This sample carries roughly 700,000 distinct CDR3 sequences, about 34% of them seen once, and the ten largest clones take about 16%. The data stem from a study of blood T cells in healthy people across ages. The germline CDR1 and CDR2 sequences are ENHRY and SYGVKD. This CDR3 region has 14 residues. The V and J ends lost 6 bases and 6 bases, in that order; junction bases with no gene match: 6.

Input material: blood. The chain combines TRBV10-3 with TRBJ2-1, with TRBD1 matching 9 bases. This clonotype originated in a woman of 80 years or more in good health. The CDR3 is CAISRDRDANEQFF. The CDR3 region has the DNA TGTGCCATCAGCCGGGACAGGGATGCCAATGAGCAGTTCTTC.